The TCR beta chain described here comes from a study of metastatic and nonmetastatic thyroid tumors. This clone was detected ten times or more. Patients had received no treatment of any kind before thyroid surgery. TCRdb re-analyzed the PCR reads through MiXCR. This table holds roughly 30,000 clones, over 20% found once. The source material was blood. The origin of this receptor is a female donor with papillary thyroid cancer or a benign thyroid nodule (not recorded which). Some clones in this sample may be carry-over from other donors' samples.

CDR3 DNA sequence: TGTGCCAGCAGCCCCGGAGGACCCCTCCACTTT. Translated: CASSPGGPLHF. The chain has TRBV7-9 and TRBJ1-6, with D hard to call. This CDR3 has 11 amino acids. The germline V gene has CDR1 SEHNR and CDR2 FQNEAQ (reference sequence). The V end lost 5 bases, the J end lost 12 bases, and 8 bases lay between the germline ends.